This TCR beta chain comes out of a study of neurological immune-mediated disorders. The CDR3 totals 16 residues. V dropped 1 base and J dropped 4; count of bases not matched to a gene: 7. The germline gives CDR1 KGHDR, CDR2 SFDVKD. As for the cDNA, it was generated by 5'RACE with 10-nucleotide random UMIs. MiXCR, run by TCRdb on the 5' RACE reads, gives a single entry per CDR3 protein. The sample holds 25,000 to 35,000 distinct CDR3 sequences, 15% seen once. This clonotype showed up many times. A much larger clone is a single base away; this may be a read error. The J gene is TRBJ2-3, the V gene TRBV24-1, with 7 nucleotides matching TRBD2. Sample: PBMCs. The sequence was collected from a man in his sixties or seventies in good health. CDR3 in amino acids: CATSDFSAAGSDTQYF. As DNA, the CDR3 is TGTGCCACCAGTGATTTTAGTGCAGCGGGGTCAGATACGCAGTATTTT.